This T cell receptor (beta chain) originates from a study of CD8+ T cells in alopecia areata. This clone turned up a few times. Antigen: not known. RNA, once extracted, was reverse transcribed into cDNA for use as the sequencing template. Only in-frame clones appear in the TCRdb table, and some are missing; sequencing was by immunoSEQ multiplex PCR. The data show roughly 150,000 clones, approximately 60% seen once. Germline CDR1 and CDR2: MGHDK and SYGVNS. CDR3 size: 13 residues. V shed 4 bases and J 3 bases; nucleotides not matched to a gene: 2. Whole-study findings and limits: With patients, TCR sharing proved less clear than in mice, a difference possibly related to HLA.

The TCR originated in a human donor in good health. Sequencing was performed on CD8+ T cells sorted from blood. The V gene is TRBV25-1, the J gene TRBJ2-7; 8 bases are a match to TRBD1. The CDR3 region is CASSVGTGYEQYF. In nucleotides, the CDR3 is TGTGCCAGCAGTGTTGGGACAGGCTACGAGCAGTACTTC.